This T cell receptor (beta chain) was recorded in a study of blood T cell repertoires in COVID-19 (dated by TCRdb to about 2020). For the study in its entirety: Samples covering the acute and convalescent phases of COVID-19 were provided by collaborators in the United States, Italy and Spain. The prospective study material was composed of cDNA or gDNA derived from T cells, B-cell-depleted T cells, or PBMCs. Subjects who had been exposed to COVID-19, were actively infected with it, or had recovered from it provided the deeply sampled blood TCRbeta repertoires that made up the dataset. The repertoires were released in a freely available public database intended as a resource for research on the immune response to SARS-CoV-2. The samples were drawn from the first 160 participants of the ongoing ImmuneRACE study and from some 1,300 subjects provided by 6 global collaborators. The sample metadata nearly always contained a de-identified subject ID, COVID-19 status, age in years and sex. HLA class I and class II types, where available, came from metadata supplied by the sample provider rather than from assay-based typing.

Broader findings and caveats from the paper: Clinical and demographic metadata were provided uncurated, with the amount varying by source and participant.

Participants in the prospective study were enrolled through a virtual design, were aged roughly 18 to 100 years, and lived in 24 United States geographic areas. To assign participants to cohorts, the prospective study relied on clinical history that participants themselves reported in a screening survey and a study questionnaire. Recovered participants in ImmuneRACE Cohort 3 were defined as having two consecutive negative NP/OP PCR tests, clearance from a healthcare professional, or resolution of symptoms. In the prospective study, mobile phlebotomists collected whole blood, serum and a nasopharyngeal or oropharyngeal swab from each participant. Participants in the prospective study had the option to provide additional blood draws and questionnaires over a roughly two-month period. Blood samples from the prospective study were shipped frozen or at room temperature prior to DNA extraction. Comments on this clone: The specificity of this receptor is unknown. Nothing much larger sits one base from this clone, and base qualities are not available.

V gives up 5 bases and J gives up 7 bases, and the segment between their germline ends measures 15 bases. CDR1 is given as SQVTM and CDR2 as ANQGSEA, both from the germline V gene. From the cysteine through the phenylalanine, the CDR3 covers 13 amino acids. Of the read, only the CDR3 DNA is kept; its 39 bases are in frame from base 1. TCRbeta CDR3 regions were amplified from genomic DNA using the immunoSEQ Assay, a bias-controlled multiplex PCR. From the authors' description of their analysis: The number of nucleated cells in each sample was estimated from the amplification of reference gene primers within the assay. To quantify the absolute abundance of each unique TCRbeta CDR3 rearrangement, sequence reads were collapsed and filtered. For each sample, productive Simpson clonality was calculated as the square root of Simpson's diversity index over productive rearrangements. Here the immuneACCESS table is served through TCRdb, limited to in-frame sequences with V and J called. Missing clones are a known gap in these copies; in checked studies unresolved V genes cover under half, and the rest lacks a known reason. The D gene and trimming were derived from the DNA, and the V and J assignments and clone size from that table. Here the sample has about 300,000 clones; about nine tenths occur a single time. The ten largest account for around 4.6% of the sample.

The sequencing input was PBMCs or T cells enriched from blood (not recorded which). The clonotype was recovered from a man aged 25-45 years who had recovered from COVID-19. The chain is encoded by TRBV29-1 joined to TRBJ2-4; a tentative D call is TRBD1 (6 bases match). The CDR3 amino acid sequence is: CSVQRKGVNIQYF. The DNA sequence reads TGCAGCGTTCAACGCAAGGGGGTTAACATTCAGTACTTC.